This entry lists 11 T cell receptor beta chains sequenced from one sample in a study of post-analysis software for immune sequencing data. Carried by the TCR beta cDNA libraries were unique molecular identifiers. TCRdb used MiXCR to reprocess the PCR reads, holding one entry per CDR3 protein. The data show 750,000 to 950,000 distinct CDR3 sequences, more than 45% seen once. Their cognate antigens are unknown. Findings of the study overall: When patients were compared with controls, five TRBV segments were more frequent, TRBV5-6, TRBV5-1 and TRBV20-1 among them.

Sequenced sample: blood. The receptor set was obtained from a girl aged 10-17 years with multiple sclerosis.

This clonotype showed up many times. The chain uses TRBV24-1 and TRBJ2-3, with 13 bases fitting TRBD2. This CDR3 spans 18 amino acids. V shed 5 bases, J shed 5 bases, and the junction held 12 bases outside the gene matches. Germline loops: CDR1 KGHDR, CDR2 SFDVKD. DNA of the CDR3: TGTGCCACCAGTGTCGGACCCGGGACTAGCGGGAATGTAGATACGCAGTATTTT. It is translated as CATSVGPGTSGNVDTQYF.

This clonotype was found many times. The rearrangement links TRBV7-6 to TRBJ2-3; tentatively, D is TRBD2 (6 bases). Germline V lookup: CDR1 SGHVS, CDR2 FNYEAQ. The V end was cut by 1 base, the J end by 2 bases, with 13 bases between. This CDR3 spans 16 amino acids. The DNA for the CDR3 is TGTGCCAGCAGCTTAGACGGTGGGAGGCTCACAGATACGCAGTATTTT. Translated, it gives CASSLDGGRLTDTQYF.

The V call is TRBV20-1, the J call TRBJ1-2, with TRBD1 as a possible D gene (6 bases). The CDR3 is 16 residues long. Deletions cut 3 bases from V and 7 bases from J, with 24 bases between. The germline V gene has CDR1 DFQATT and CDR2 SNEGSKA (reference sequence). This CDR3 reads CSASGGTRSTVRGYTF. The CDR3 nucleotides read TGCAGTGCTAGTGGGGGGACACGGTCCACCGTGCGTGGCTACACCTTC.

This clonotype was detected a few times. The CDR3 here is CATETGTSTDTQYF. The CDR3, as DNA: TGTGCCACGGAGACCGGGACAAGCACAGATACGCAGTATTTT. This chain connects TRBV24-1 to TRBJ2-3; the D gene is possibly TRBD1 (6 bases). The germline gives CDR1 KGHDR, CDR2 SFDVKD. The CDR3 extends over 14 amino acids. V gave up 10 bases and J gave up 0 bases, with 13 bases separating them.

V gene TRBV6-1 combines with J gene TRBJ2-3, with TRBD2 as a possible D gene (6 bases). The germline V and J ends were trimmed by 7 bases and 5 bases, with 13 bases remaining between them. This CDR3 has 13 amino acids. The germline V gene encodes CDR1 MNHNS and CDR2 SASEGT. The CDR3 region is CASNLAARDTQYF. The CDR3 bases are TGTGCCAGCAACTTAGCGGCTAGAGATACGCAGTATTTT.

V gene TRBV13 combines with J gene TRBJ2-7; D is unresolved. Germline CDR1 and CDR2: PRHDT and FYEKMQ (reference sequence). V lost 5 bases, J lost 6 bases, and 11 bases lay in between. This CDR3 contains 12 residues. CDR3 amino acids: CASSSRRTEQYF. CDR3 coding DNA: TGTGCCAGCAGCAGCCGACGGACCGAGCAGTACTTC.

The V and J genes are TRBV6-1 and TRBJ2-3; tentatively, D is TRBD1 (6 bases). Germline V gene lookup returns CDR1 MNHNS and CDR2 SASEGT. The V end was cut by 1 base, the J end by 7 bases, with 12 bases between. This CDR3 contains 14 residues. The DNA for the CDR3 is TGTGCCAGCAGTGAAGTAGCTAGGGGGTATACGCAGTATTTT. Protein: CASSEVARGYTQYF.

This clonotype was seen a handful of times. The J gene is TRBJ2-5, the V gene TRBV6-1; D might be TRBD1 (5 bases). Germline CDR1 MNHNS, CDR2 SASEGT. This CDR3 spans 16 amino acids. V was cut by 6 bases and J by 3 bases, with 20 bases left in between. The CDR3 protein is CASRDTGGSRKETQYF. The CDR3 DNA is TGTGCCAGCAGGGATACAGGTGGAAGCAGGAAAGAGACCCAGTACTTC.

The chain is built from TRBV20-1 and TRBJ2-3; D might be TRBD1 or TRBD2, each matching 5 bases. The CDR3 is 17 residues long. Germline CDR1 is DFQATT and CDR2 is SNEGSKA (reference sequence). Trimming cost V 1 base and J 2 bases, with 19 bases left between them. CDR3 region: CSARVVVTGRVTDTQYF. The CDR3 DNA follows: TGCAGTGCTAGAGTAGTTGTCACGGGACGGGTCACAGATACGCAGTATTTT.

This clonotype was seen more than once but under ten times. CDR3 in DNA: TGTGCCAGCAGCCAAGGACTAGCGGGAGCGGGAGATACGCAGTATTTT. Translated: CASSQGLAGAGDTQYF. The chain employs TRBV3-1 and TRBJ2-3; 12 bases agree with TRBD2. The CDR3 sequence is 16 residues long. The ends lost 1 base at V and 5 bases at J; junction bases unmatched: 4. CDR1 is LGHDT, CDR2 YNNKEL, per germline (reference sequence).

As to this clonotype: Germline and junction disagree at one end, which may indicate a read error. The chain is built from TRBV12-3 or TRBV12-4 and TRBJ2-3; D unresolved. The CDR3 has 13 residues. The CDR3: CASSSLRTDTQYF. In nucleotides, the CDR3 is TGCGCCAGCAGTTCCCTCCGAACTGATACGCAGTATTTT.